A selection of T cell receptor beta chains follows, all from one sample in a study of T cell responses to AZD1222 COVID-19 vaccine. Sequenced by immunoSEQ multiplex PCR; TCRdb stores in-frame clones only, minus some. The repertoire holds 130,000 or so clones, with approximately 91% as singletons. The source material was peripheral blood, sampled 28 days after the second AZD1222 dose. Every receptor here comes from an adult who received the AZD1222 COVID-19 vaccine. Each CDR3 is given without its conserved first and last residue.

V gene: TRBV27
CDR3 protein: ASSLSMLGGTGELF

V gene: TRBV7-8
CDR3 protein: ASSYGARSGNTIY

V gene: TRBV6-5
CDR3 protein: ASSYSGTGEKLF

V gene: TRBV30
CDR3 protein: AWTVGNYGYT

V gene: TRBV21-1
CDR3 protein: AIPLVAGAASYNEQF

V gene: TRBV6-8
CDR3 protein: ASSYSGQDTKPLH

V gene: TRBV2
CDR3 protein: ASRGPGDTQY

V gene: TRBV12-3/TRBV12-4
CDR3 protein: ASTPTGSYGYT

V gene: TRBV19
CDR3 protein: ASIRTGASFYGYT

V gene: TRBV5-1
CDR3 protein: ASSVGQGHGYT

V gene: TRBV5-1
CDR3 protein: ASSIQGALTEAF

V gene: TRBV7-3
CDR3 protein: ASSLIGDNEQF

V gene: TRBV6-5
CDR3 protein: ASSYSKNGAYEQY

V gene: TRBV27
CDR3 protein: ASSPYRKNTEAF